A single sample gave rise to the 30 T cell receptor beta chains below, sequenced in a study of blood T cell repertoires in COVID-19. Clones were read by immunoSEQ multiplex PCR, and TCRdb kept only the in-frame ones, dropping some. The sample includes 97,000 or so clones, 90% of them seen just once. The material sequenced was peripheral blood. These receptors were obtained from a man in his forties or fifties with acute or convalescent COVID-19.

The CDR3 reads CASSRQTGRGGYTF. CDR3 DNA sequence: TGCGCCAGCAGTCGCCAAACAGGGCGTGGTGGCTACACCTTC. The rearrangement links TRBV23-1 to TRBJ1-2; D is possibly TRBD1 (6 bases). TRBV23-1 is classed as an ORF, of uncertain function. V lost 4 bases, J lost 7 bases, and 16 bases lay in between. The CDR3 runs 14 residues.

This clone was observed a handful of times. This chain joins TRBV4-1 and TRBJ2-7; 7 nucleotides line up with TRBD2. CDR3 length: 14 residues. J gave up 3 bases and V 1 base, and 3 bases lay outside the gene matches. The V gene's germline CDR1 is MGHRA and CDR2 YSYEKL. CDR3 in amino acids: CASSQVLANYEQYF. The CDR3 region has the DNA TGCGCCAGCAGCCAAGTACTAGCGAACTACGAGCAGTACTTC.

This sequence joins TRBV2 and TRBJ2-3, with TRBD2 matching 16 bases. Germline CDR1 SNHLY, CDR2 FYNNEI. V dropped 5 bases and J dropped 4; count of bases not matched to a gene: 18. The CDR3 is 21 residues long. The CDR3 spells CASSRTGAKGLAGGGADTQYF. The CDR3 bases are TGTGCCAGCAGTCGAACAGGGGCAAAGGGACTAGCGGGAGGGGGCGCAGATACGCAGTATTTT.

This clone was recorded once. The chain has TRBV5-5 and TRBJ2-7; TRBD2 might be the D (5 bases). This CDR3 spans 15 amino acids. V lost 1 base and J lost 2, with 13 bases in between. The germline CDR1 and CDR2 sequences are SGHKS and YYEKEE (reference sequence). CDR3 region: CASSLFSGITYEQYF. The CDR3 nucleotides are TGTGCCAGCAGCTTGTTTTCGGGAATTACCTACGAGCAGTACTTC.

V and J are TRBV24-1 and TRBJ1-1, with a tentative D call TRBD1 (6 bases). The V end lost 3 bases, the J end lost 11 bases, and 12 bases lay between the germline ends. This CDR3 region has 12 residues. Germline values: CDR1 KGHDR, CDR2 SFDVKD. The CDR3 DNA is TGTGCCACCAGTGATCAACAGGGTAAGGCTTTCTTT. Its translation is CATSDQQGKAFF.

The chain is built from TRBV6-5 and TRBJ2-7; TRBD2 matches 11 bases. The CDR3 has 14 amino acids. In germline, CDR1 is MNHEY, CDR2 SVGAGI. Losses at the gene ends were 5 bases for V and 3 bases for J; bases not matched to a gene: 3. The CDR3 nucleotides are TGTGCCAGCAGTAGGGGACTAGCGGACTACGAGCAGTACTTC. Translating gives CASSRGLADYEQYF.

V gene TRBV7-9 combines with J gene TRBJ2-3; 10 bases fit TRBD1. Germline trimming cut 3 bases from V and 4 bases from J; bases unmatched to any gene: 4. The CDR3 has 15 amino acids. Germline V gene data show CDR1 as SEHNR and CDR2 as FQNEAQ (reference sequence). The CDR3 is CASSFQTGGPDTQYF. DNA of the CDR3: TGTGCCAGCAGCTTCCAGACAGGGGGCCCAGATACGCAGTATTTT.

The CDR3 protein is CASSWGDRQGEQYF. The CDR3 DNA sequence: TGTGCCAGCAGCTGGGGAGACAGACAGGGAGAGCAGTACTTC. The chain joins TRBV7-9 to TRBJ2-7; TRBD1 matches 7 bases. V shed 4 bases and J 7 bases; nucleotides not matched to a gene: 10. CDR1 SEHNR and CDR2 FQNEAQ come from the germline V gene (reference sequence). The CDR3 totals 14 residues. Full variable domain (missing parts from reference TRBV7-9 and TRBJ2-7): DTGVSQNPRHKITKRGQNVTFRCDPISEHNRLYWYRQTLGQGPEFLTYFQNEAQLEKSRLLSDRFSAERPKGSFSTLEIQRTEQGDSAMYLCASSWGDRQGEQYFGPGTRLTVT.

The CDR3 region is CASSVSLSSYEQYF. CDR3 nucleotide sequence: TGTGCCAGCAGCGTATCTCTGAGCTCCTACGAGCAGTACTTC. The V call is TRBV9, the J call TRBJ2-7; D call uncertain. The CDR3 spans 14 residues. Per germline, CDR1 SGDLS and CDR2 YYNGEE. V was trimmed by 1 base and J by 0 bases, leaving 8 bases between them.

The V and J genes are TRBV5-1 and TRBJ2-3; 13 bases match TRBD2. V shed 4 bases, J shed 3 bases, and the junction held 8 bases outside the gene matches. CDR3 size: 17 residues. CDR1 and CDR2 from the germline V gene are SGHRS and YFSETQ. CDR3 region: CASSPGLAGFGTDTQYF. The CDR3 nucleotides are TGCGCCAGCAGCCCGGGACTAGCGGGATTCGGGACAGATACGCAGTATTTT.

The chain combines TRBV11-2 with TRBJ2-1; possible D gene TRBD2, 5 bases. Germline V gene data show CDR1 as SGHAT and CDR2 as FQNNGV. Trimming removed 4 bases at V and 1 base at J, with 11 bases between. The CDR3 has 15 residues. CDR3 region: CASSSPAESYNEQFF. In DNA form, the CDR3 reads TGTGCCAGCAGCTCCCCAGCGGAGTCCTACAATGAGCAGTTCTTC.

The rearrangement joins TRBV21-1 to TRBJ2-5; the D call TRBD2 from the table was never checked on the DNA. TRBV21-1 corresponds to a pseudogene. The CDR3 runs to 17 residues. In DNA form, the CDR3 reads TGTGCCGGAAGCCGACGGGGTTTAAGACTAGCTTGGGAGACCCAGTACTTC. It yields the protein CAGSRRGLRLAWETQYF.

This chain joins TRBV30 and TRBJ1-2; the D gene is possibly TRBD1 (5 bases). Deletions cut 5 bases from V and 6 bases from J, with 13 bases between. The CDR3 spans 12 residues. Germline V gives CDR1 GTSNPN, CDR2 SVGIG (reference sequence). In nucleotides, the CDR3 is TGTGCCTGGGTTTCGGGGGTCGATGGCTACACCTTC. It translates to CAWVSGVDGYTF.

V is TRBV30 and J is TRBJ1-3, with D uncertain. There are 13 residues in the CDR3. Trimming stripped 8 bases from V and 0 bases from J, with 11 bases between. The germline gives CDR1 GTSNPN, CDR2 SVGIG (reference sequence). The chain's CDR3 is CAHSQSSGNTIYF. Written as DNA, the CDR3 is TGTGCCCACTCACAGAGCTCTGGAAACACCATATATTTT.

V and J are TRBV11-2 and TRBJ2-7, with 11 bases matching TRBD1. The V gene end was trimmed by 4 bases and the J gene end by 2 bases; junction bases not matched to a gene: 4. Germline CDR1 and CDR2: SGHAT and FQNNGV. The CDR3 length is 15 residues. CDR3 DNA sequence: TGTGCCAGCAGCTCGGACAGGGGGCAAACCTACGAGCAGTACTTC. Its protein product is CASSSDRGQTYEQYF.

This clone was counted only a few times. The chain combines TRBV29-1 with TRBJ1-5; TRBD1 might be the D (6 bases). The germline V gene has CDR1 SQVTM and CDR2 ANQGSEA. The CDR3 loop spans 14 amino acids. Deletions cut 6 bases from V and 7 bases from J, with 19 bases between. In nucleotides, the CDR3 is TGCAGCGTCCCCGGGGGGCCTAGGGGGCAGCCCCAGCATTTT. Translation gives CSVPGGPRGQPQHF.

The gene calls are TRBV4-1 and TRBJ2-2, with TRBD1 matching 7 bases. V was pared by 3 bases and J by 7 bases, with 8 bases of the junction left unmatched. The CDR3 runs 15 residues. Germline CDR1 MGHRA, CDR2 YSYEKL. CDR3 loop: CASSQIGGGIGELFF. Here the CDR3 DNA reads TGCGCCAGCAGCCAGATAGGGGGCGGAATCGGGGAGCTGTTTTTT.

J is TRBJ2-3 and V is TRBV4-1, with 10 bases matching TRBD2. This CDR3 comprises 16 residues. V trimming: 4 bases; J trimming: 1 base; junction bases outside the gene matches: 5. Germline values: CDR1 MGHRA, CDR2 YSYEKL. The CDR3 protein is CASSPGLAGGTDTQYF. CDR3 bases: TGCGCCAGCAGCCCCGGGCTAGCGGGGGGCACAGATACGCAGTATTTT.

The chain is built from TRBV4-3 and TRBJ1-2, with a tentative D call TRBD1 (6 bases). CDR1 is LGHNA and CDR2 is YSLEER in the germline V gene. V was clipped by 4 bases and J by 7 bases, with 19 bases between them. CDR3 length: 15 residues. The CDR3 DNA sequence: TGCGCCAGCAGCCTCGACCGGGACACCATTTTTGGCTACACCTTC. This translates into CASSLDRDTIFGYTF.

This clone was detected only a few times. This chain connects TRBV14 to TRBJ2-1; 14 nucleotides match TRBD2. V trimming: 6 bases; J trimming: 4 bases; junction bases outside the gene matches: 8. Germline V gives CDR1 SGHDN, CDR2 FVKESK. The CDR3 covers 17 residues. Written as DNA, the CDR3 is TGTGCCAGCAGAGAGACTAGCGGGAGGGCGACGTACAATGAGCAGTTCTTC. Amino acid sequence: CASRETSGRATYNEQFF.

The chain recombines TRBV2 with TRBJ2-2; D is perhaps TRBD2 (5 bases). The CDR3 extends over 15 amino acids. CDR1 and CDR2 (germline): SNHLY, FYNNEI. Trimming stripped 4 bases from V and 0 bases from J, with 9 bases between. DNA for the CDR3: TGTGCCAGCAGTGCCAGCGGAGCGAACACCGGGGAGCTGTTTTTT. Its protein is CASSASGANTGELFF.

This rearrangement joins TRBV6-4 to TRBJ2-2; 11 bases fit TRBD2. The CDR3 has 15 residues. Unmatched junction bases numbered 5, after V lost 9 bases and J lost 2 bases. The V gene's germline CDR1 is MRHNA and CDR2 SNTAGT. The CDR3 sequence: CARTSGTLNTGELFF. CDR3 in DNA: TGTGCCAGGACTAGCGGGACTTTAAACACCGGGGAGCTGTTTTTT.

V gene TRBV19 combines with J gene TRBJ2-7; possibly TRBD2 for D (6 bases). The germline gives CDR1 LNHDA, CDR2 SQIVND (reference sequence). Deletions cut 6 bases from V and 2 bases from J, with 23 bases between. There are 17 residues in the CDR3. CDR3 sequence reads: CASSLKGEGGPPYEQYF. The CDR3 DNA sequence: TGTGCCAGTAGCCTTAAGGGAGAAGGAGGGCCCCCCTACGAGCAGTACTTC. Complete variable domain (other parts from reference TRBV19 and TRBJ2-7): DGGITQSPKYLFRKEGQNVTLSCEQNLNHDAMYWYRQDPGQGLRLIYYSQIVNDFQKGDIAEGYSVSREKKESFPLTVTSAQKNPTAFYLCASSLKGEGGPPYEQYFGPGTRLTVT.

Written as DNA, the CDR3 is TGTGCCAGCAGGCCTTTCCTGGGGGGCACCGGGGAGCTGTTTTTT. It yields the protein CASRPFLGGTGELFF. The chain employs TRBV6-5 and TRBJ2-2; a possible D gene is TRBD2 (6 bases). V lost 6 bases and J 4 bases, leaving 15 bases between the germline ends. Germline values: CDR1 MNHEY, CDR2 SVGAGI. The CDR3 loop spans 15 amino acids.

The CDR3 DNA sequence: TGTGCTAGTGGTGGCCACTCCCGGGACAGGGTTTTAATGTTTCAAAAGACCCAGTACTTC. Protein: CASGGHSRDRVLMFQKTQYF. The chain couples TRBV12-5 to TRBJ2-5, with 9 bases identical to TRBD1. The germline CDR1 and CDR2 sequences are LGHNT and FRNRAP. This CDR3 is 20 amino acids long. V was pared by 5 bases and J by 6 bases, with 25 bases of the junction left unmatched.

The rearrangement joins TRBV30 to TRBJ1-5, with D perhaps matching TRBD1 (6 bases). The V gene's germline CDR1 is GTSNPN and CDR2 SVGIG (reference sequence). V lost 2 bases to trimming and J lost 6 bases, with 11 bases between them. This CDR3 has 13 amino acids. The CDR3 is CAWSIQGVQPQHF. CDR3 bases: TGTGCCTGGAGTATACAGGGAGTTCAGCCCCAGCATTTT. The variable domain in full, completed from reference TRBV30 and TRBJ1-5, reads SQTIHQWPATLVQPVGSPLSLECTVEGTSNPNLYWYRQAAGRGLQLLFYSVGIGQISSEVPQNLSASRPQDRQFILSSKKLLLSDSGFYLCAWSIQGVQPQHFGDGTRLSIL.

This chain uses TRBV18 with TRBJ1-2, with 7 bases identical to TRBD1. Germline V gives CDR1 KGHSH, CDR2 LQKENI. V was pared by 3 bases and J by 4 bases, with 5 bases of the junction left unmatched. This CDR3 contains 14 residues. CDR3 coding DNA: TGTGCCAGCTCACCCCCCGGGACAGCCTATGGCTACACCTTC. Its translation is CASSPPGTAYGYTF.

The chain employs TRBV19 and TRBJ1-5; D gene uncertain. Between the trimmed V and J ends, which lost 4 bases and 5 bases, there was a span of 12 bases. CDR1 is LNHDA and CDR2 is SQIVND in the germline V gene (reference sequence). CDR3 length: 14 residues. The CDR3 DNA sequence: TGTGCCAGTAGTAGCGGGCGGCAGGATCAGCCCCAGCATTTT. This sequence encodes CASSSGRQDQPQHF.

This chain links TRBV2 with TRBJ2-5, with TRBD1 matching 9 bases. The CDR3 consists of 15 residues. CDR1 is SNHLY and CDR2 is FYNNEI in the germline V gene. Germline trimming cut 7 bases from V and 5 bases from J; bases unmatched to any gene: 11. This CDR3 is CASTAQGAQGETQYF. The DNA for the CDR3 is TGTGCCAGCACCGCACAGGGGGCGCAAGGGGAGACCCAGTACTTC.

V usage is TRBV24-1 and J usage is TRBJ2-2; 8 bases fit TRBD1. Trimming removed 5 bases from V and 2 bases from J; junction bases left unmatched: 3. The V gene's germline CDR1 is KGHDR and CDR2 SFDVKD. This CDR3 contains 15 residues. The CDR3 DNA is TGTGCCACCAGTGTCGGACAGGGTAACACCGGGGAGCTGTTTTTT. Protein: CATSVGQGNTGELFF.